The entry that follows covers one T cell receptor beta chain sequence. This entry is derived from a study of blood T cell repertoires in COVID-19. Across the whole study: Italy, Spain and the United States were the sources of the convalescent and acute COVID-19 samples.

Original handling: Estimation of nucleated cell counts was performed using reference gene primer amplification. Clones were read by immunoSEQ multiplex PCR, and TCRdb kept only the in-frame ones, dropping some. Clone size and the V and J calls come from that table; the DNA yielded D and trimming. The sample has more than 100,000 clones; around 84% are singletons. This CDR3 comprises 15 residues. From germline, CDR1 is GTSNPN and CDR2 SVGIG (reference sequence). With 2 bases clipped from V and 6 bases from J, the junction kept 11 bases outside the gene matches. The rearrangement joins TRBV30 to TRBJ2-7; TRBD1 agrees at 9 bases. The specimen sequenced was peripheral blood. The receptor's source is a woman at least 80 years old with acute or convalescent COVID-19. The DNA for the CDR3 is TGTGCCTGGAGTTATCTCCTGGACAGGGGACGCGAGCAGTACTTC. It codes for CAWSYLLDRGREQYF.